This T cell receptor (beta chain) was retrieved from a study of cytomegalovirus exposure and HLA in healthy donors. The study, taken as a whole, reports: When a later analysis was performed, an Asian-associated ancestry cluster reportedly had fewer N-insertions than the roughly 730-donor mean. In presence/absence analyses, roughly uniform sequencing depth across donors was assumed. Prior analysis indicated that the majority of TCR beta V segments exhibited productivity approximately 90% or approximately 30% of the time. Most TCR sequences were rare, but some public TCRs occurred in many donors.

Details on this clone: Its antigen is unknown.

V dropped 6 bases and J dropped 6; count of bases not matched to a gene: 12. From germline, CDR1 is MDHEN and CDR2 SYDVKM. This CDR3 is built from 16 residues. In the PCR, 60 Vbeta and 13 Jbeta primers were used. Sequencing was performed with immunoSEQ multiplex PCR; in TCRdb, only in-frame clones are kept and a portion is missing. In all, the sample yields about 140,000 clones. Sequencing was performed on PBMCs. The sequence derives from a man aged 35 to 55 in good health and CMV-seronegative. The chain combines TRBV28 with TRBJ2-1; 9 nucleotides align to TRBD2. The CDR3 region is CASRSGTSLSTNEQFF. The CDR3 DNA is TGTGCCAGCAGATCCGGGACTAGCCTATCCACCAATGAGCAGTTCTTC.